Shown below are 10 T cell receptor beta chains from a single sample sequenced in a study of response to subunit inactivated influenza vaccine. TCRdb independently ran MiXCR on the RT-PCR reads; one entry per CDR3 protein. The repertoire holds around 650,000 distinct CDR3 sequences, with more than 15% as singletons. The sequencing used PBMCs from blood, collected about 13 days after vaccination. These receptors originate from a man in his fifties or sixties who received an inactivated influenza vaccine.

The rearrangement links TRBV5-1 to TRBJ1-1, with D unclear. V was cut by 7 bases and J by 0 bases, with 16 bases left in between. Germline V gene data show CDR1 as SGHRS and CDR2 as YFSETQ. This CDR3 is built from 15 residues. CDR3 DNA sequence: TGCGCCAGCTTGGACCCGCTACAAATGAACACTGAAGCTTTCTTT. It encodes CASLDPLQMNTEAFF.

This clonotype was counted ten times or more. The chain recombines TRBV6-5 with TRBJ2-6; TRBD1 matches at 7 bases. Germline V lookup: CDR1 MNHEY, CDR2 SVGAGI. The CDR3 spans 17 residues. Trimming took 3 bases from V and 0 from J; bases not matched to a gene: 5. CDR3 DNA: TGTGCCAGCAGTTATTCCCCAGGGGGCTCTGGGGCCAACGTCCTGACTTTC. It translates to CASSYSPGGSGANVLTF.

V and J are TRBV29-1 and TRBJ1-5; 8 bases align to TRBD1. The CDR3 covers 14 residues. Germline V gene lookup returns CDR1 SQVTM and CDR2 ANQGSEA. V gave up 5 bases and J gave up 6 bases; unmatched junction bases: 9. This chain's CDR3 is CSVQQGGLGQPQHF. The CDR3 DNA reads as TGCAGCGTTCAACAGGGGGGGCTTGGTCAGCCCCAGCATTTT.

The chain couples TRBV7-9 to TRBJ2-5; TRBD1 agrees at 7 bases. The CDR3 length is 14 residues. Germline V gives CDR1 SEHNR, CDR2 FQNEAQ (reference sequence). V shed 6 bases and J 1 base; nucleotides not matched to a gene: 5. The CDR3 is CASRLTGPQETQYF. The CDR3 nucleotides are TGTGCCAGCAGACTGACAGGGCCCCAAGAGACCCAGTACTTC.

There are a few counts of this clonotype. CDR3 amino acids: CASSLLSSTGTGRRGVYEQYF. As DNA, the CDR3 is TGTGCCAGCAGCTTATTAAGTTCCACCGGGACAGGGAGGAGGGGAGTCTACGAGCAGTACTTC. J is TRBJ2-7 and V is TRBV11-2, with 9 bases lining up with TRBD1. From germline, CDR1 is SGHAT and CDR2 FQNNGV. V dropped 2 bases and J dropped 3; count of bases not matched to a gene: 23. CDR3 size: 21 residues.

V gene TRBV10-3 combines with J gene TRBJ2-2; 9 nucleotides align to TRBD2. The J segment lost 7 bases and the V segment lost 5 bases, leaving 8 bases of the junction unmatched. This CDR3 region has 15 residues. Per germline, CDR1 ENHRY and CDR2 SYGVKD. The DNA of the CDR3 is TGTGCCATCAGTATCCCGGGAGCGGGAGGCGGGGAGCTGTTTTTT. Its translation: CAISIPGAGGGELFF.

CDR3 loop: CSARDSGVLQALAYEQYF. CDR3 bases: TGCAGTGCTAGAGATTCCGGGGTACTGCAGGCTCTTGCCTACGAGCAGTACTTC. The chain combines TRBV20-1 with TRBJ2-7; tentatively, D is TRBD2 (5 bases). Germline V gives CDR1 DFQATT, CDR2 SNEGSKA (reference sequence). V shed 0 bases and J shed 2 bases, with 23 bases lying between them. The CDR3 has 18 amino acids.

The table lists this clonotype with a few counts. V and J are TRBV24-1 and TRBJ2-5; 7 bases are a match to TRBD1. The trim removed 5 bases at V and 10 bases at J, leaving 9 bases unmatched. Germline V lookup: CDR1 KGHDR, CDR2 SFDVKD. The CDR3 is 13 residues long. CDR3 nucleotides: TGTGCCACCAGTGCCCCCCCCGACAGGGACCAGTACTTC. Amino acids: CATSAPPDRDQYF.

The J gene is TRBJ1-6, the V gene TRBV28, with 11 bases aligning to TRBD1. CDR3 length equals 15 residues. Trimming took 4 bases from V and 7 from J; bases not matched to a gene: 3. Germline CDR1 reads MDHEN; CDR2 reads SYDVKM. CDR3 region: CASSSDRGHNSPLHF. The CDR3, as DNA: TGTGCCAGCAGTTCGGACAGGGGGCACAATTCACCCCTCCACTTT.

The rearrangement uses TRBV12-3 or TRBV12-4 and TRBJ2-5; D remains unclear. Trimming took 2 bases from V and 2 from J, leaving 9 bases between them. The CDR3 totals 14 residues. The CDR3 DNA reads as TGTGCCAGCAGTTTAAATGGATGGCAAGAGACCCAGTACTTC. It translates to CASSLNGWQETQYF.